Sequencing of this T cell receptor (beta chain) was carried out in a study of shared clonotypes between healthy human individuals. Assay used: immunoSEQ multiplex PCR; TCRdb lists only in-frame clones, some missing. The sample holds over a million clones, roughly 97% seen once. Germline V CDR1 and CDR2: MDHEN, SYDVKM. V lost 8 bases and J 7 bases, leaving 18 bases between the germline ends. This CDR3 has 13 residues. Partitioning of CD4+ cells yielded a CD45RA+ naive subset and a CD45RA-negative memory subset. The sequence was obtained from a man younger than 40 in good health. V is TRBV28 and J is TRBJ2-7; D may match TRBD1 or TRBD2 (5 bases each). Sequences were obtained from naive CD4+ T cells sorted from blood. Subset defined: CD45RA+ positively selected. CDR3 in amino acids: CASGQGGRGEQYF. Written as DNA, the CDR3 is TGTGCCAGCGGGCAGGGTGGTCGGGGAGAGCAGTACTTC.